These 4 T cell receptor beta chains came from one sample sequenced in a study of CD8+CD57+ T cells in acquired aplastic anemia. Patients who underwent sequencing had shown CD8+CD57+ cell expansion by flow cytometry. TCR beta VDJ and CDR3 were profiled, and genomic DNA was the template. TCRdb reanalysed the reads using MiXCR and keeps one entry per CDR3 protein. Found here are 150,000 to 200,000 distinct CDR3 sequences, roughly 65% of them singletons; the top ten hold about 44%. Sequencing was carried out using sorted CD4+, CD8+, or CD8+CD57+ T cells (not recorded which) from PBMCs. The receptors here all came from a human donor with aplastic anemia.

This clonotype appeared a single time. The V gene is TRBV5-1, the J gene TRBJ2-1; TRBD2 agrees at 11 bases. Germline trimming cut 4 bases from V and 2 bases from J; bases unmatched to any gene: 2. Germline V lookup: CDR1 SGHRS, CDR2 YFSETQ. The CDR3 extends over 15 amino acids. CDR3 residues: CASSPGLAAYNEQFF. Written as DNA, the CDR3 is TGCGCCAGCAGCCCGGGACTAGCGGCCTACAATGAGCAGTTCTTC.

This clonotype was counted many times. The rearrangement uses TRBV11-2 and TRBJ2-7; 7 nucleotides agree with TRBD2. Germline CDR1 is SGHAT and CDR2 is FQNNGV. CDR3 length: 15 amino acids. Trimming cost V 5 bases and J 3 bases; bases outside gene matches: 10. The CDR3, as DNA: TGTGCCAGCAGCCACAAGGGGAGGGCAAGCTACGAGCAGTACTTC. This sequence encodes CASSHKGRASYEQYF.

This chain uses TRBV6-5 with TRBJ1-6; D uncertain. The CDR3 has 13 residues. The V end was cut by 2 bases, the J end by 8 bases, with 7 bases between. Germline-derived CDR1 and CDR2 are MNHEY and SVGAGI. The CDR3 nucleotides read TGTGCCAGCAGTTACGACGGGGATTCACCCCTCCACTTT. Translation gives CASSYDGDSPLHF.

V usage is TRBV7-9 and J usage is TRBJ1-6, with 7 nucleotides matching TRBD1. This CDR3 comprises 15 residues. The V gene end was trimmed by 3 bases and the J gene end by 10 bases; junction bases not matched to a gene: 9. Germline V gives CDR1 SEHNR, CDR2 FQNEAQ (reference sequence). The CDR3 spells CASSLTGTARSPLHF. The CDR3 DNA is TGTGCCAGCAGCTTGACAGGGACGGCCCGCTCACCCCTCCACTTT.